This TCR beta chain appears in the sequencing data of a study of identical twins. This clonotype was seen many times. V lost 0 bases and J lost 7, with 17 bases in between. Germline V lookup: CDR1 SGHRS, CDR2 YFSETQ. CDR3 length: 17 residues. TCRdb called the 5' RACE reads again in MiXCR, with one record for every CDR3 protein. The table lists under 500,000 distinct CDR3 sequences, around an eighth of them singletons. The same data also went into a second study, on yellow fever vaccine responses in identical twins.

The receptor comes from a woman younger than 35 in good health. V is TRBV5-1 and J is TRBJ1-6, with D unresolved. Sequences were obtained from CD4+ T cells sorted from blood. The CDR3 is CASSLALRGMKNSPLHF. In DNA form, the CDR3 reads TGCGCCAGCAGCTTGGCCCTTCGCGGCATGAAGAATTCACCCCTCCACTTT.